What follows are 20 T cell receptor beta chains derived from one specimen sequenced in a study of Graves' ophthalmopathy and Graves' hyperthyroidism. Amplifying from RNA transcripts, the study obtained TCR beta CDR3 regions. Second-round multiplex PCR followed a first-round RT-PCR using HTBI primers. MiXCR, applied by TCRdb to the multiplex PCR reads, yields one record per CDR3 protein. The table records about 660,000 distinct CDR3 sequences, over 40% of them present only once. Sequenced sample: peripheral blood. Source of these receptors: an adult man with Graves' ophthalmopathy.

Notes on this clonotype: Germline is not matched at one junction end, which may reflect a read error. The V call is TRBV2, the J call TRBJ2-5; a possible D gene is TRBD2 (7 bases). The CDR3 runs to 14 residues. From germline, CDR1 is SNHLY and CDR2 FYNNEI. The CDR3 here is CATSDSGGLETQYF. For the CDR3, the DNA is TGTGCCACCAGTGATTCGGGGGGCCTGGAGACCCAGTACTTC.

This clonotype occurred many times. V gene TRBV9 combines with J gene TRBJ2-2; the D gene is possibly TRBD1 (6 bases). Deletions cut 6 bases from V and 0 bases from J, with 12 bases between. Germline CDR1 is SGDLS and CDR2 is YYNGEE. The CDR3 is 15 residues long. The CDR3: CASNAGTTNTGELFF. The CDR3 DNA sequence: TGTGCCAGCAACGCCGGGACAACGAACACCGGGGAGCTGTTTTTT.

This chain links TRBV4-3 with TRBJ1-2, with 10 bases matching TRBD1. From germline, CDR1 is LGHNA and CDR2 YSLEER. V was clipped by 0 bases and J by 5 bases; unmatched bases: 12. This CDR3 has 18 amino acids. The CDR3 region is CASSQEAYRDRGSYGYTF. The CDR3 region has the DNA TGCGCCAGCAGCCAAGAGGCATATCGGGACAGGGGATCTTATGGCTACACCTTC.

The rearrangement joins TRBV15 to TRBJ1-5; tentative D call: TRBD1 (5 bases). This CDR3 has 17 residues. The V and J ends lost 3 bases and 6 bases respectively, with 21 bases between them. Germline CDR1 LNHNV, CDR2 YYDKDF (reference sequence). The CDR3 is CATSSATRGLWGQPQHF. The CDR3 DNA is TGTGCCACCAGCAGTGCCACCCGGGGCCTTTGGGGTCAGCCCCAGCATTTT.

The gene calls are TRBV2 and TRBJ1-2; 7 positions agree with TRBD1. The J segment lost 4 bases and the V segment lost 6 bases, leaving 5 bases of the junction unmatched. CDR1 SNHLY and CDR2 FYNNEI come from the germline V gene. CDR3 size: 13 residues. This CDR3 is CASRTDRAYGYTF. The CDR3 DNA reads TGTGCCAGCAGGACCGACAGGGCCTATGGCTACACCTTC.

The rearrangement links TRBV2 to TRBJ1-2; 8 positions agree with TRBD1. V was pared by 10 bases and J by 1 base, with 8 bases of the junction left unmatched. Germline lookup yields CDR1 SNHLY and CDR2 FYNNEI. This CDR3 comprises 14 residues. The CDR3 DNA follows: TGTGCCACCACCGGGACAGGAAATAACTATGGCTACACCTTC. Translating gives CATTGTGNNYGYTF.

CDR3 DNA sequence: TGTGCCAGCAGCCCTATTATACTAGCGGTCCAAGAGACCCAGTACTTC. Its translation is CASSPIILAVQETQYF. The chain recombines TRBV7-9 with TRBJ2-5; TRBD2 agrees at 8 bases. The germline CDR1 and CDR2 sequences are SEHNR and FQNEAQ (reference sequence). The V gene end was trimmed by 5 bases and the J gene end by 1 base; junction bases not matched to a gene: 9. The CDR3 consists of 16 residues.

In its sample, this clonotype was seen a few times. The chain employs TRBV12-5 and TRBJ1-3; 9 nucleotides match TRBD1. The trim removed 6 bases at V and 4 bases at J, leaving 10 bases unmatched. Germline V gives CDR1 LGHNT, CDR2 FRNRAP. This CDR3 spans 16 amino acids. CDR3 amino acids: CASGPAGQGPGNTIYF. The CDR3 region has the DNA TGTGCTAGTGGCCCCGCAGGACAGGGGCCAGGAAACACCATATATTTT.

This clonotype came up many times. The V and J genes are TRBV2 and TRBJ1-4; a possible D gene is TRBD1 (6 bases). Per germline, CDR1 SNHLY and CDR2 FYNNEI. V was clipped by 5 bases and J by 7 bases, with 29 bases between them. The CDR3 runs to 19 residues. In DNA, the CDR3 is TGTGCCAGCAGTCCACCACTAGCGGACCCCAGGGGACGATCTGAAAAACTGTTTTTT. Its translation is CASSPPLADPRGRSEKLFF. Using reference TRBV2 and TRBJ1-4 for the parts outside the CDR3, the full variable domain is EPEVTQTPSHQVTQMGQEVILRCVPISNHLYFYWYRQILGQKVEFLVSFYNNEISEKSEIFDDQFSVERPDGSNFTLKIRSTKLEDSAMYFCASSPPLADPRGRSEKLFFGSGTQLSVL.

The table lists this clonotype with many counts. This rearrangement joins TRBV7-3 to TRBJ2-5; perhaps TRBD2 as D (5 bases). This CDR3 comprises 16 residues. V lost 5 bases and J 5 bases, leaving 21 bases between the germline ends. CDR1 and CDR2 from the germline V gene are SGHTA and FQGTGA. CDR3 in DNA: TGTGCCAGCAGCCCGTATTCCCGAGGGATGGGGGAGACCCAGTACTTC. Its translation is CASSPYSRGMGETQYF.

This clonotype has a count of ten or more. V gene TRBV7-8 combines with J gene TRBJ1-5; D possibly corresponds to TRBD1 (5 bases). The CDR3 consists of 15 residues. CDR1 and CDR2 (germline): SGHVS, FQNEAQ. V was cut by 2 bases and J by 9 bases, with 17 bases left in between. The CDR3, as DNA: TGTGCCAGCAGCTTATCGGGTGGCTCCACAGGGCCCCAGCATTTT. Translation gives CASSLSGGSTGPQHF.

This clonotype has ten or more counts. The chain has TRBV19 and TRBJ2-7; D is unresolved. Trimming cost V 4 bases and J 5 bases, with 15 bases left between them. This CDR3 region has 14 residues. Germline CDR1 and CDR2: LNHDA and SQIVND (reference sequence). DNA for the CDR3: TGTGCCAGTAGTACTCTCTTCCAGGTCAACGAGCAGTACTTC. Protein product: CASSTLFQVNEQYF.

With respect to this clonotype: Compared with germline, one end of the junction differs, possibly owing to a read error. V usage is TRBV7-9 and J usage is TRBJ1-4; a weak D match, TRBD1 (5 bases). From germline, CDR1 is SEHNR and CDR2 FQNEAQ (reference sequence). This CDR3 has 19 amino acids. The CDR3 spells CASSSRRGLHGVEDEKLLF. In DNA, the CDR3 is TGTGCCAGCAGCTCGAGACGGGGACTCCACGGAGTTGAAGATGAAAAACTGCTTTTT.

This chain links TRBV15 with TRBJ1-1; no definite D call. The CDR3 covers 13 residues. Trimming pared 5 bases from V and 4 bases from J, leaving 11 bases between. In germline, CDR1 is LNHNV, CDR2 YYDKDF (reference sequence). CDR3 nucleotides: TGTGCCACCAGCGTTGAAGGTGGCACTGAAGCTTTCTTT. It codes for CATSVEGGTEAFF.

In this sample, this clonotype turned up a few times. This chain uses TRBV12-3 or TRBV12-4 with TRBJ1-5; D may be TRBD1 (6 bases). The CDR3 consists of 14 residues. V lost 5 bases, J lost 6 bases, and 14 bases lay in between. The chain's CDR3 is CASSLRSGAQPQHF. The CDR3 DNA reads TGTGCCAGCAGTCTAAGATCAGGGGCTCAGCCCCAGCATTTT.

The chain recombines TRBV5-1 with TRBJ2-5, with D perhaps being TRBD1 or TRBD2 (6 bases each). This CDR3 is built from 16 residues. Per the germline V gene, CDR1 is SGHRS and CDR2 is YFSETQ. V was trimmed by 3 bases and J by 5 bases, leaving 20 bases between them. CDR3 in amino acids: CASSSQGTGRRETQYF. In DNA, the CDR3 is TGCGCCAGCAGCTCCCAGGGGACTGGGCGACGGGAGACCCAGTACTTC.

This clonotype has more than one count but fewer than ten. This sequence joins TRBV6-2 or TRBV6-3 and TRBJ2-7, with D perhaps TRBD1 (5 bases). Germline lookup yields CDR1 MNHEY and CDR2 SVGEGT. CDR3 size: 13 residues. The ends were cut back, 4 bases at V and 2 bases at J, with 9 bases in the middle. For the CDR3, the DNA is TGTGCCAGCAGTTCCCCAGGGACCTACGAGCAGTACTTC. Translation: CASSSPGTYEQYF.

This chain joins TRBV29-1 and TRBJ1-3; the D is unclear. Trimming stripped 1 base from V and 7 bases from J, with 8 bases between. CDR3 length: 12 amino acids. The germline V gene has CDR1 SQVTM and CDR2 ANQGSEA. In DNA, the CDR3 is TGCAGCGTTGAAGTAATGGAGAACACCATATATTTT. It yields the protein CSVEVMENTIYF.

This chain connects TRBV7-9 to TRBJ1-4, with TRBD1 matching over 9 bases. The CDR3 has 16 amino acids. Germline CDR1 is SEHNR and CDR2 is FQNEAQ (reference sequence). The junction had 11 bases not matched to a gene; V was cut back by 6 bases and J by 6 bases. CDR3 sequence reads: CASSERGTGRHEKLFF. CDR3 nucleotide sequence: TGTGCCAGCAGTGAACGGGGGACAGGGAGACATGAAAAACTGTTTTTT.

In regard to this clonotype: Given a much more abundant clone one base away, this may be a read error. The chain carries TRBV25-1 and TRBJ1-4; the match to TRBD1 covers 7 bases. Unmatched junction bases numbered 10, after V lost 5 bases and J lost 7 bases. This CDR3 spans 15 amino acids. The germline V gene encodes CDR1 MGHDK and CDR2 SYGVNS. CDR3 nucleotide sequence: TGTGCCAGCAGTTACCTGGGACAGAGGGGTGAAAAACTGTTTTTT. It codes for CASSYLGQRGEKLFF. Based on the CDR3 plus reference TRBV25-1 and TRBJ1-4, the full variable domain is EADIYQTPRYLVIGTGKKITLECSQTMGHDKMYWYQQDPGMELHLIHYSYGVNSTEKGDLSSESTVSRIRTEHFPLTLESARPSHTSQYLCASSYLGQRGEKLFFGSGTQLSVL.